The rows below give T cell receptor beta chains drawn from one sample of a study of monozygotic twins with inflammatory bowel disease. After re-calling the 5' RACE reads, TCRdb lists one entry per CDR3 protein, DNA absent. This repertoire includes approximately 380,000 distinct CDR3 sequences. Source material: blood. These receptors were collected from a human donor with ulcerative colitis or Crohn's disease, or a healthy co-twin of an affected twin (not recorded which). Each CDR3 is given with its conserved first and last residue.

CDR3 | J | V
CASSSIQRGLRDEQYF | TRBJ2-7 | TRBV7-9
CASSARQFSNQPQHF | TRBJ1-5 | TRBV27
CASSRQLAGDSYNEQFF | TRBJ2-1 | TRBV7-2
CASRQGPSPPLHF | TRBJ1-6 | TRBV12-3/TRBV12-4
CSAMVRRGTQYF | TRBJ2-5 | TRBV20-1
CASSFGQSSTDTQYF | TRBJ2-3 | TRBV12-3/TRBV12-4
CASSSDRGGGYTF | TRBJ1-2 | TRBV7-9
CSCRSDRAFAYEQYF | TRBJ2-7 | TRBV29-1
CASSLAFAGRRTLHF | TRBJ1-6 | TRBV5-6
CASSLAGLAHNEQFF | TRBJ2-1 | TRBV7-9
CASSAGTSETQYF | TRBJ2-5 | TRBV11-3
CASSPSADFAYGYTF | TRBJ1-2 | TRBV5-1
CASSLGQNYGYTF | TRBJ1-2 | TRBV12-3/TRBV12-4
CASSRDLNEKLFF | TRBJ1-4 | TRBV5-4
CASSQDENQPQHF | TRBJ1-5 | TRBV4-3
CASSFHRGGTYNEQFF | TRBJ2-1 | TRBV12-3/TRBV12-4
CASSDRGTGDTQYF | TRBJ2-3 | TRBV27
CASSTGTVAYNEQFF | TRBJ2-1 | TRBV7-2
CASSPGGETDTQYF | TRBJ2-3 | TRBV5-1
CASSLGTSGVYNEQFF | TRBJ2-1 | TRBV5-4
CATSDSPGGLGGTGELFF | TRBJ2-2 | TRBV24-1
CASMDLHQPQHF | TRBJ1-5 | TRBV28
CASSTQGYEQYF | TRBJ2-7 | TRBV2
CATSKASSYEQYF | TRBJ2-7 | TRBV24-1
CASSHGQTYNEQFF | TRBJ2-1 | TRBV12-3/TRBV12-4
CSVGTVDQPQHF | TRBJ1-5 | TRBV29-1
CASRQWTGVGIYGYTF | TRBJ1-2 | TRBV7-9
CASSSRGQIYEQYF | TRBJ2-7 | TRBV12-3/TRBV12-4
CASYSGSSTEAFF | TRBJ1-1 | TRBV25-1
CASSIDRWGTDTQYF | TRBJ2-3 | TRBV19
CASSLIQGGGNTIYF | TRBJ1-3 | TRBV12-3/TRBV12-4
CASSFDAYEQYF | TRBJ2-7 | TRBV5-1
CASSQDGREEKLFF | TRBJ1-4 | TRBV5-4
CASTRSSGANVLTF | TRBJ2-6 | TRBV12-3/TRBV12-4
CASAKTSGANVLTF | TRBJ2-6 | TRBV19